The rows below give T cell receptor beta chains drawn from one sample of a study of Graves' ophthalmopathy and Graves' hyperthyroidism. Via MiXCR, TCRdb re-called the multiplex PCR reads, giving one row per CDR3 protein. The repertoire holds approximately 1.2 million distinct CDR3 sequences, 35% to 40% seen once, with 11% in the top ten. The sequencing input was peripheral blood or thyroid tissue (not recorded which). The receptors were sampled from an adult man with Graves' hyperthyroidism. CDR3s include the opening cysteine and the closing phenylalanine or tryptophan. Fields, in order: D gene, clone size, J gene, V gene, CDR3 protein, CDR3 DNA. D genes are given only for firm matches. Clone size is not always given. Where it is, it says once, few, many or a class for expanded clones.

D: TRBD1; size: NA; J: TRBJ2-7; V: TRBV25-1; CDR3: CASSGQGAPYEQYF; DNA: TGTGCCAGCAGTGGGCAGGGGGCACCCTACGAGCAGTACTTC
D: TRBD1; size: NA; J: TRBJ2-7; V: TRBV4-1; CDR3: CASRGIGTGVYEQYF; DNA: TGCGCCAGCAGGGGGATCGGGACAGGGGTCTACGAGCAGTACTTC
D: NA; size: NA; J: TRBJ1-1; V: TRBV7-2; CDR3: CASSLGGQVEAFF; DNA: TGTGCCAGCAGCTTAGGGGGGCAGGTGGAAGCTTTCTTT
D: TRBD1; size: once; J: TRBJ1-1; V: TRBV20-1; CDR3: CSGTGGAVDTEAFF; DNA: TGCAGTGGGACAGGGGGCGCGGTGGACACTGAAGCTTTCTTT
D: TRBD1; size: NA; J: TRBJ1-5; V: TRBV9; CDR3: CASSGQGAGSPQHF; DNA: TGTGCCAGCAGCGGACAGGGGGCAGGATCACCCCAGCATTTT
D: NA; size: NA; J: TRBJ2-2; V: TRBV5-1; CDR3: CASSLVGLTGELFF; DNA: TGCGCCAGCAGCTTGGTCGGGTTAACCGGGGAGCTGTTTTTT
D: TRBD1; size: once; J: TRBJ2-7; V: TRBV19; CDR3: CASSPRTGGLHEQYF; DNA: TGTGCCAGTAGTCCCCGGACAGGTGGGCTCCACGAGCAGTACTTC
D: NA; size: many; J: TRBJ2-5; V: TRBV29-1; CDR3: CSVEESWESQETQYF; DNA: TGCAGCGTTGAAGAATCGTGGGAGTCTCAAGAGACCCAGTACTTC
D: TRBD1; size: many; J: TRBJ1-1; V: TRBV19; CDR3: CASAGQPNTEAFF; DNA: TGTGCCAGTGCGGGACAGCCGAACACTGAAGCTTTCTTT
D: NA; size: NA; J: TRBJ2-5; V: TRBV29-1; CDR3: CSGGWEETQYF; DNA: TGCAGCGGGGGGTGGGAGGAGACCCAGTACTTC
D: TRBD1; size: many; J: TRBJ1-1; V: TRBV13; CDR3: CASSSTGGPKNTEAFF; DNA: TGTGCCAGCAGCTCCACAGGGGGGCCGAAGAACACTGAAGCTTTCTTT
D: TRBD1; size: few; J: TRBJ1-2; V: TRBV7-2; CDR3: CASSLEGMGQVLNYGYTF; DNA: TGTGCCAGCAGCTTAGAGGGGATGGGACAGGTATTGAACTATGGCTACACCTTC
D: TRBD1; size: few; J: TRBJ2-5; V: TRBV10-3; CDR3: CASSLVGQGWKETQYF; DNA: TGTGCCAGCAGTTTAGTGGGACAGGGTTGGAAAGAGACCCAGTACTTC
D: NA; size: NA; J: TRBJ1-5; V: TRBV19; CDR3: CASRTRDKHNSPQHF; DNA: TGTGCCAGTAGGACCCGGGACAAGCATAATTCACCCCAGCATTTT
D: NA; size: NA; J: TRBJ1-1; V: TRBV7-2; CDR3: CASSWGPLGNTEAFF; DNA: TGTGCCAGCAGTTGGGGACCTCTCGGGAACACTGAAGCTTTCTTT
D: TRBD1; size: NA; J: TRBJ1-6; V: TRBV9; CDR3: CASSDQQGNSNSPLHF; DNA: TGTGCCAGCAGCGACCAACAGGGGAATTCGAATTCACCCCTCCACTTT
D: NA; size: once; J: TRBJ1-4; V: TRBV4-1; CDR3: CASSQVIGDEKLFF; DNA: TGCGCCAGCAGCCAAGTAATAGGAGACGAAAAACTGTTTTTT
D: NA; size: NA; J: TRBJ2-7; V: TRBV9; CDR3: CASSVDRRPYEQYF; DNA: TGTGCCAGCAGCGTAGACAGGCGCCCCTACGAGCAGTACTTC
D: TRBD2; size: NA; J: TRBJ2-2; V: TRBV9; CDR3: CASSVGTSGSGELFF; DNA: TGTGCCAGCAGCGTAGGGACTAGCGGGTCCGGGGAGCTGTTTTTT
D: TRBD1; size: NA; J: TRBJ2-6; V: TRBV25-1; CDR3: CASSLRGHSSGANVLTF; DNA: TGTGCCAGCAGCCTCAGGGGGCACAGCTCTGGGGCCAACGTCCTGACTTTC
D: NA; size: NA; J: TRBJ2-5; V: TRBV7-2; CDR3: CASSLVGLQGTQYF; DNA: TGCGCCAGCAGCTTAGTCGGACTCCAAGGGACCCAGTACTTC
D: NA; size: many; J: TRBJ1-1; V: TRBV5-1; CDR3: CASSPQGHTEAFF; DNA: TGCGCCAGCAGCCCCCAGGGCCACACTGAAGCTTTCTTT
D: NA; size: NA; J: TRBJ1-6; V: TRBV9; CDR3: CASSGGAGSPLHF; DNA: TGTGCCAGCAGCGGCGGGGCAGGGTCACCCCTCCACTTT
D: TRBD1; size: few; J: TRBJ1-2; V: TRBV25-1; CDR3: CASSSPGTGIGGYTF; DNA: TGTGCCAGCAGTTCCCCTGGGACAGGGATCGGTGGCTACACCTTC
D: TRBD2; size: NA; J: TRBJ2-5; V: TRBV29-1; CDR3: CSVEGGEGTQYF; DNA: TGCAGCGTTGAAGGAGGGGAGGGGACCCAGTACTTC
D: NA; size: NA; J: TRBJ2-3; V: TRBV7-9; CDR3: CASTSGRSTDTQYF; DNA: TGTGCCAGCACCTCGGGACGGAGCACAGATACGCAGTATTTT
D: NA; size: many; J: TRBJ1-2; V: TRBV20-1; CDR3: CSARAMALANYGYTF; DNA: TGCAGTGCTAGAGCTATGGCCCTAGCTAACTATGGCTACACCTTC
D: NA; size: once; J: TRBJ1-2; V: TRBV15; CDR3: CATSATGKAYGYTF; DNA: TGTGCCACCAGCGCCACAGGAAAGGCCTATGGCTACACCTTC
D: TRBD1; size: NA; J: TRBJ1-5; V: TRBV19; CDR3: CASSMTGQGARQPQHF; DNA: TGTGCCAGTAGTATGACAGGACAGGGGGCGCGACAGCCCCAGCATTTT
D: NA; size: NA; J: TRBJ2-2; V: TRBV9; CDR3: CASSLRGGGGLFF; DNA: TGTGCCAGCAGCCTAAGAGGAGGGGGCGGGCTGTTTTTT
D: TRBD1; size: NA; J: TRBJ2-7; V: TRBV18; CDR3: CASSHDRGLSYEQYF; DNA: TGTGCCAGCTCACACGACAGGGGGCTATCCTACGAGCAGTACTTC
D: NA; size: once; J: TRBJ1-2; V: TRBV12-3/TRBV12-4; CDR3: CASSNSGTDYGYTF; DNA: TGTGCCAGCAGTAACTCCGGGACGGACTATGGCTACACCTTC
D: NA; size: few; J: TRBJ1-5; V: TRBV6-1; CDR3: CASSEGRKPQHF; DNA: TGTGCCAGCAGTGAGGGGCGGAAGCCCCAGCATTTT
D: NA; size: NA; J: TRBJ2-5; V: TRBV6-6; CDR3: CASSAWQGTRTLQETQYF; DNA: TGTGCCAGCAGCGCCTGGCAGGGCACCCGAACCCTCCAAGAGACCCAGTACTTC
D: NA; size: NA; J: TRBJ2-7; V: TRBV7-8; CDR3: CASGHEEGAEQYF; DNA: TGTGCCAGCGGTCACGAGGAGGGAGCCGAGCAGTACTTC
D: TRBD1; size: once; J: TRBJ2-7; V: TRBV29-1; CDR3: CSVPGQGAFHEQYF; DNA: TGCAGCGTCCCGGGACAGGGGGCTTTCCATGAGCAGTACTTC
D: TRBD1; size: NA; J: TRBJ1-1; V: TRBV20-1; CDR3: CSAREPGTGGTEAFF; DNA: TGCAGTGCTAGAGAACCCGGGACAGGTGGGACTGAAGCTTTCTTT
D: TRBD2; size: NA; J: TRBJ2-7; V: TRBV5-1; CDR3: CASSLLERDGSYEQYF; DNA: TGCGCCAGCAGCTTGTTGGAGCGGGACGGATCCTACGAGCAGTACTTC
D: TRBD1; size: once; J: TRBJ1-5; V: TRBV15; CDR3: CATSMGQGSNQPQHF; DNA: TGTGCCACCAGCATGGGACAGGGAAGCAATCAGCCCCAGCATTTT
D: NA; size: NA; J: TRBJ1-2; V: TRBV7-2; CDR3: CASSLLGGGHYGYTF; DNA: TGTGCCAGCAGCTTACTGGGAGGGGGGCACTATGGCTACACCTTC
D: NA; size: many; J: TRBJ1-1; V: TRBV7-9; CDR3: CASSPRQLFRSTEAFF; DNA: TGTGCCAGCAGTCCCCGACAACTGTTCCGTTCCACTGAAGCTTTCTTT
D: NA; size: NA; J: TRBJ1-6; V: TRBV15; CDR3: CATSRVILSYNSPLHF; DNA: TGTGCCACCAGCAGAGTTATTCTCTCCTATAATTCACCCCTCCACTTT
D: NA; size: few; J: TRBJ2-7; V: TRBV7-2; CDR3: CASSFPWLGEQYF; DNA: TGTGCCAGCAGCTTTCCATGGTTGGGGGAGCAGTACTTC
D: NA; size: many; J: TRBJ1-2; V: TRBV19; CDR3: CASKSGWDGYTF; DNA: TGTGCCAGCAAGTCGGGCTGGGATGGCTACACCTTC
D: NA; size: few; J: TRBJ2-2; V: TRBV2; CDR3: CASSEAHSRYTGELFF; DNA: TGTGCCAGCAGTGAAGCGCATTCCCGGTACACCGGGGAGCTGTTTTTT